Each of the 3 T cell receptor beta chains below was sequenced from the same sample in a study of T cell repertoires in cytomegalovirus infection (dated by TCRdb to about 2019). TCRdb shows the sequencer as Illumina HiSeq 1500. Using fastp at Q25 and MiXCR, TCRdb reprocessed the public reads and kept productive beta chains. Each entry is one CDR3 protein sequence, shown with its most common DNA and genes. For this sample there are fewer than 400,000 distinct CDR3 sequences; approximately 18% appear just once. Of the sample, 7.5% to 9.5% is held by the ten largest clones. The sample comprised PBMCs. These TCRs come from a human donor in good health (CMV status not recorded). Some clones in this sample may be carry-over from other donors' samples.

This clonotype was detected only a few times. V gene TRBV5-4 combines with J gene TRBJ2-5; D may match TRBD1 or TRBD2 (6 bases each). The CDR3 length is 14 residues. Per the germline V gene, CDR1 is SGHNT and CDR2 is YYREEE (reference sequence). V lost 4 bases and J lost 2, with 12 bases in between. The DNA for the CDR3 is TGTGCCAGCAGCGAGGGGGGTACTCAAGAGACCCAGTACTTC. It yields the protein CASSEGGTQETQYF.

This rearrangement joins TRBV2 to TRBJ1-1; D is perhaps TRBD1 (5 bases). The V gene's germline CDR1 is SNHLY and CDR2 FYNNEI. V was cut by 3 bases and J by 3 bases, with 11 bases left in between. The length of the CDR3 is 14 residues. CDR3 in amino acids: CASSDEGDYTEAFF. The CDR3 DNA is TGTGCCAGCAGTGACGAAGGGGATTACACTGAAGCTTTCTTT.

The chain has TRBV2 and TRBJ2-2, with D perhaps matching TRBD2 (6 bases). The CDR3 is 16 amino acids. The germline gives CDR1 SNHLY, CDR2 FYNNEI. Trimming stripped 0 bases from V and 1 base from J, with 9 bases between. CDR3 bases: TGTGCCAGCAGTGAAGCGGCCGGGGGGAACACCGGGGAGCTGTTTTTT. Residues: CASSEAAGGNTGELFF.